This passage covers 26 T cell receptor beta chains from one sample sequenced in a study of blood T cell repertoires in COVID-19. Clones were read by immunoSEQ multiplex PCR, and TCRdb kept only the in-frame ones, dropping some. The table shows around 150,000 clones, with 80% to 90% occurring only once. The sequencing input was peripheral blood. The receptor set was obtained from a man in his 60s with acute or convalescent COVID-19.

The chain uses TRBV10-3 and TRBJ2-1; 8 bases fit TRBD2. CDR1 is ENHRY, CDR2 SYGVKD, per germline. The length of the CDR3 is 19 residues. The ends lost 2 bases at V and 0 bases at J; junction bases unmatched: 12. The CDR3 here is CAISEPGATSAISYNEQFF. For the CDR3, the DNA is TGTGCCATCAGTGAGCCTGGAGCGACTAGCGCAATCTCCTACAATGAGCAGTTCTTC.

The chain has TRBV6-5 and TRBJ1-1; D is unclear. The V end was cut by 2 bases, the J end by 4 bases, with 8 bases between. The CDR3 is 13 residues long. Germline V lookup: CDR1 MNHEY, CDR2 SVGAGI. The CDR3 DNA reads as TGTGCCAGCAGTTACGGGCAGAGCACTGAAGCTTTCTTT. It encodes CASSYGQSTEAFF.

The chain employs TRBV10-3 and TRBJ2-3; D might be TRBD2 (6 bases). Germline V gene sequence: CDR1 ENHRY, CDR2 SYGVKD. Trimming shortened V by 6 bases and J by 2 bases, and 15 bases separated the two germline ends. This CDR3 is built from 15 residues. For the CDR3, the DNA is TGTGCCATCAGAGACAGTAAGGGACTCACAGATACGCAGTATTTT. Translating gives CAIRDSKGLTDTQYF.

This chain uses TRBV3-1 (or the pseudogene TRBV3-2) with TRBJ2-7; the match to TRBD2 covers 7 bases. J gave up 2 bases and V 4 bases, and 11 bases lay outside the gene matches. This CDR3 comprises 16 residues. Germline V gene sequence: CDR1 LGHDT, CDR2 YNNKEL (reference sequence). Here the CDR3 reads CASSPTSGGSPYEQYF. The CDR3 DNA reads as TGTGCCAGCAGCCCGACCAGTGGCGGGAGTCCCTACGAGCAGTACTTC.

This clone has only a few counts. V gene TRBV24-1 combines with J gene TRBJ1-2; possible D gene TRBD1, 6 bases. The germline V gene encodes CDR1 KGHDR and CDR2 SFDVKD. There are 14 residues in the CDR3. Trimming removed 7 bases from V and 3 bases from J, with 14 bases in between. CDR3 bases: TGTGCCACCAGGGGCGGGGGGCGCGACTATGGCTACACCTTC. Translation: CATRGGGRDYGYTF.

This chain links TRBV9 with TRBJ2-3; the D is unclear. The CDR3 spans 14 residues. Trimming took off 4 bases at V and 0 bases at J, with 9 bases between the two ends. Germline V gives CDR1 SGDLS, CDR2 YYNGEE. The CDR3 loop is CASSLDTSTDTQYF. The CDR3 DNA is TGTGCCAGCAGCCTCGACACCAGCACAGATACGCAGTATTTT.

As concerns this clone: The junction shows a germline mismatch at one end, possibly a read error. The CDR3 DNA follows: TGTGCCAGCAGTGAGGGGGGGACTATTGAAAAACTGTTTTTT. It encodes CASSEGGTIEKLFF. This sequence joins TRBV2 and TRBJ1-4, with D possibly matching TRBD1 (5 bases). Germline V gene sequence: CDR1 SNHLY, CDR2 FYNNEI. The CDR3 totals 14 residues.

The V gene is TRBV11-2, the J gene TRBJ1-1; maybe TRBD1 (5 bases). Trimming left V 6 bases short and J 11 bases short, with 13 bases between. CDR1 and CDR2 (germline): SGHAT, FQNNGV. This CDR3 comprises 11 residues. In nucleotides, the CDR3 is TGTGCCAGCAGGGGGGGGATTCGGGCTTTCTTT. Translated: CASRGGIRAFF. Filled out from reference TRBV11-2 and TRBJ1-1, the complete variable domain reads EAGVAQSPRYKIIEKRQSVAFWCNPISGHATLYWYQQILGQGPKLLIQFQNNGVVDDSQLPKDRFSAERLKGVDSTLKIQPAKLEDSAVYLCASRGGIRAFFGQGTRLTVV.

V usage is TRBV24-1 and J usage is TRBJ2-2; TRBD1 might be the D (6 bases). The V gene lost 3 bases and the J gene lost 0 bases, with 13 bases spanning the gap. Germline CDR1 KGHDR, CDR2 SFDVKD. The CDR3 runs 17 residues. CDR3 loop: CATSDPPGTPNTGELFF. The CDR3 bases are TGTGCCACCAGTGATCCCCCCGGGACACCGAACACCGGGGAGCTGTTTTTT.

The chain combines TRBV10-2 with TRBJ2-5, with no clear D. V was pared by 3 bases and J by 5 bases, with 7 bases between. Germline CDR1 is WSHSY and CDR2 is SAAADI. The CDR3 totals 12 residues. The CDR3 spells CASSDLRETQYF. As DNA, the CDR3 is TGCGCCAGCAGTGACCTTCGGGAGACCCAGTACTTC.

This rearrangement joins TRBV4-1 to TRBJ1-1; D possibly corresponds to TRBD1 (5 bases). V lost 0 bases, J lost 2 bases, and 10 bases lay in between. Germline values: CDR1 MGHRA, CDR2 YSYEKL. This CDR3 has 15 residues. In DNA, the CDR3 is TGCGCCAGCAGCCAAGAACACAGGCCTAACACTGAAGCTTTCTTT. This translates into CASSQEHRPNTEAFF.

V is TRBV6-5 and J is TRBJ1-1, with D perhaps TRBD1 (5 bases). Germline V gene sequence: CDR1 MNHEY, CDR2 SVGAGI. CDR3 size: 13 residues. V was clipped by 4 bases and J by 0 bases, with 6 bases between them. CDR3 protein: CASSSTVNTEAFF. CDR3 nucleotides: TGTGCCAGCAGTTCGACAGTGAACACTGAAGCTTTCTTT.

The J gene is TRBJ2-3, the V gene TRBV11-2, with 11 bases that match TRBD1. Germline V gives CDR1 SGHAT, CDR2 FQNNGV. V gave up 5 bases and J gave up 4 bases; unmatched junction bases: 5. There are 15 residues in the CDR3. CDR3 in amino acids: CASSQGTGGADTQYF. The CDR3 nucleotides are TGTGCCAGCAGCCAAGGGACAGGGGGTGCAGATACGCAGTATTTT.

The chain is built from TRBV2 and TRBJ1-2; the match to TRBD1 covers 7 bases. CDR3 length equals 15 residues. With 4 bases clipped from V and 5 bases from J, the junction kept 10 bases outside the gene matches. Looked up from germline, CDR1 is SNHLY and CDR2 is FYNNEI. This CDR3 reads CASSVRDSRLYGYTF. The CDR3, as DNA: TGTGCCAGCAGTGTGCGGGACAGTCGGCTTTATGGCTACACCTTC.

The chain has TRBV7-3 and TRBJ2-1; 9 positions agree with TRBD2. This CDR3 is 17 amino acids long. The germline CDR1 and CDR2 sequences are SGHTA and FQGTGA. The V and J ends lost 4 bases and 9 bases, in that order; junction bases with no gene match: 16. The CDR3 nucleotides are TGTGCCAGCAGCTCAAACGCGGCTAGCGGGAACGGGGGTGAGCAGTTCTTC. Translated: CASSSNAASGNGGEQFF.

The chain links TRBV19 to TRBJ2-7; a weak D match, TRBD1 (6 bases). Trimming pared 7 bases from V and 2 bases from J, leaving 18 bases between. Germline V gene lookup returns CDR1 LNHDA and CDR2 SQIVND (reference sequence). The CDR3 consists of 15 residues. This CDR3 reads CASTPDGGGTYEQYF. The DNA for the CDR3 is TGTGCCAGTACCCCGGACGGTGGGGGCACCTACGAGCAGTACTTC.

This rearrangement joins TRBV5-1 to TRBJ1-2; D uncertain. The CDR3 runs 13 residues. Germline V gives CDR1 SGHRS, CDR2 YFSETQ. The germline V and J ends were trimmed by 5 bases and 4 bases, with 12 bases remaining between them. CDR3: CASSEEPSYGYTF. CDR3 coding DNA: TGCGCCAGCAGTGAAGAGCCCTCCTATGGCTACACCTTC.

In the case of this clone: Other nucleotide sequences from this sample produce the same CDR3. For the CDR3, the DNA is TGCGCCAGCAGCCAAGAAGGACAGGGCAATGAAAAACTGTTTTTT. This encodes CASSQEGQGNEKLFF. The chain links TRBV4-1 to TRBJ1-4; 8 bases fit TRBD1. The CDR3 is 15 amino acids. V lost 0 bases and J lost 5; bases outside the gene matches: 2. Germline CDR1 is MGHRA and CDR2 is YSYEKL.

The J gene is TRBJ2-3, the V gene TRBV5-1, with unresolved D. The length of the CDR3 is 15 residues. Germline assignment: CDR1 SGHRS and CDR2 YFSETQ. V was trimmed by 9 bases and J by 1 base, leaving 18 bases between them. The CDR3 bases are TGCGCCACACGGCGGCTCGCCCAAGGCACAGATACGCAGTATTTT. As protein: CATRRLAQGTDTQYF.

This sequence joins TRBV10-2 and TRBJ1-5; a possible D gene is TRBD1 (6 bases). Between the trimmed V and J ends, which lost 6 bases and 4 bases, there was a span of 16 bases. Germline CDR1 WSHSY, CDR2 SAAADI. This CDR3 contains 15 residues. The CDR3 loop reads CASRVGQQTNQPQHF. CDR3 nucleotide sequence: TGCGCCAGCAGAGTTGGACAGCAGACGAATCAGCCCCAGCATTTT.

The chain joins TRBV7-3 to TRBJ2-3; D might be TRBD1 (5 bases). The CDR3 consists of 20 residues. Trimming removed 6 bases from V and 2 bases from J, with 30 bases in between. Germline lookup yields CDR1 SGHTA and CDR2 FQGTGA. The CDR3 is CASSHALPTGAARPTDTQYF. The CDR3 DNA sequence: TGTGCCAGCAGTCATGCCCTACCGACTGGGGCCGCGAGACCCACAGATACGCAGTATTTT.

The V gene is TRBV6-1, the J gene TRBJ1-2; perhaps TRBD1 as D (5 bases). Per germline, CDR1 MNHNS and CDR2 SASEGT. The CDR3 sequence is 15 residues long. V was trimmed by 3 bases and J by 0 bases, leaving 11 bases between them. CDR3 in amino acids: CASSDIAGPNYGYTF. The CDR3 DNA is TGTGCCAGCAGTGATATAGCAGGGCCTAACTATGGCTACACCTTC.

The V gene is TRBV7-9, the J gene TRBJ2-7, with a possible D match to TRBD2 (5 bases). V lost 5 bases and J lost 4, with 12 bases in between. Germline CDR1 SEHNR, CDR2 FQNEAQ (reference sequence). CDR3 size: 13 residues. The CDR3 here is CASSAGVGYEQYF. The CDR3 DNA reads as TGTGCCAGCAGCGCCGGGGTGGGATACGAGCAGTACTTC.

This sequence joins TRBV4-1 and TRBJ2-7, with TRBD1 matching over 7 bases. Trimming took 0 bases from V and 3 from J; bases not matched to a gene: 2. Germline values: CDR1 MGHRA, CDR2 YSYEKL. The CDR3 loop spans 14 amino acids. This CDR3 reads CASSQDGDSYEQYF. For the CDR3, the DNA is TGCGCCAGCAGCCAAGATGGGGACAGCTACGAGCAGTACTTC.

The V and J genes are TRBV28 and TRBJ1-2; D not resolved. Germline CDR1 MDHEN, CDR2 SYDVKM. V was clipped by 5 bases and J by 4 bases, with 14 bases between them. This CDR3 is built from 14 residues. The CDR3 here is CASSPQEGVYGYTF. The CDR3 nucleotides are TGTGCCAGCAGTCCCCAGGAGGGTGTCTATGGCTACACCTTC.

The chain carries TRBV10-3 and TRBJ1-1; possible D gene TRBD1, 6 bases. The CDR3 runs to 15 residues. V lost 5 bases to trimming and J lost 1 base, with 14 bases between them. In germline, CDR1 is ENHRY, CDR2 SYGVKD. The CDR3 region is CAISRQVSGNTEAFF. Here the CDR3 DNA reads TGTGCCATCAGTCGACAGGTCTCGGGGAACACTGAAGCTTTCTTT.